This is a list of T cell receptor beta chains from one sample in a study of blood T cell repertoires in COVID-19. Sequencing used immunoSEQ multiplex PCR; TCRdb keeps in-frame clones, though not all of them. The table records some 50,000 clones, more than 70% of them present only once. Sequenced sample: peripheral blood. All receptors come from a human donor in a cohort sampled during active COVID-19. CDR3s include the opening cysteine and the closing phenylalanine or tryptophan. Each record gives: V gene, D gene, J gene, CDR3 protein. A D gene is named only where the DNA matches it firmly.

v_gene: TRBV2
d_gene: -
j_gene: TRBJ1-4
CDR3aa: CASSQRRETTNEKLFF

v_gene: TRBV5-1
d_gene: -
j_gene: TRBJ2-3
CDR3aa: CASSSGDTDTQYF

v_gene: TRBV5-6
d_gene: -
j_gene: TRBJ2-1
CDR3aa: CASSFGTGSLPEQFF

v_gene: TRBV5-1
d_gene: -
j_gene: TRBJ1-1
CDR3aa: CASSWIWRQATNTEAFF

v_gene: TRBV7-9
d_gene: -
j_gene: TRBJ2-2
CDR3aa: CASSSRRGGPNTGELFF

v_gene: TRBV27
d_gene: -
j_gene: TRBJ1-6
CDR3aa: CASTSTGSSYNSPLHF

v_gene: TRBV4-2
d_gene: -
j_gene: TRBJ2-7
CDR3aa: CASSPSGQLYEQYF

v_gene: TRBV4-3
d_gene: TRBD1
j_gene: TRBJ1-5
CDR3aa: CASSQVPRGNQPQHF

v_gene: TRBV3-1/TRBV3-2
d_gene: TRBD2
j_gene: TRBJ2-5
CDR3aa: CASSQGTSGTLGKTQYF

v_gene: TRBV11-2
d_gene: TRBD1
j_gene: TRBJ2-7
CDR3aa: CASSKPGQGGEQYF

v_gene: TRBV6-5
d_gene: -
j_gene: TRBJ2-7
CDR3aa: CASSPTIQYEQYF

v_gene: TRBV4-1
d_gene: TRBD2
j_gene: TRBJ2-1
CDR3aa: CASSQPLLAGGSYEQFF

v_gene: TRBV5-1
d_gene: TRBD2
j_gene: TRBJ2-7
CDR3aa: CASSLALADYEQYF

v_gene: TRBV12-3/TRBV12-4
d_gene: -
j_gene: TRBJ2-1
CDR3aa: CASSLGEDNEQFF

v_gene: TRBV6-2/TRBV6-3
d_gene: -
j_gene: TRBJ1-1
CDR3aa: CASSETGLWTEAFF

v_gene: TRBV3-1/TRBV3-2
d_gene: -
j_gene: TRBJ1-5
CDR3aa: CASSQGVGNQPQHF

v_gene: TRBV20-1
d_gene: -
j_gene: TRBJ1-4
CDR3aa: CSASLDYNEKLFF

v_gene: TRBV4-1
d_gene: -
j_gene: TRBJ2-7
CDR3aa: CASAHGETYEQYF

v_gene: TRBV19
d_gene: -
j_gene: TRBJ2-2
CDR3aa: CASSREGRSGELFF

v_gene: TRBV9
d_gene: TRBD2
j_gene: TRBJ2-1
CDR3aa: CASSVGGGAFYNEQFF

v_gene: TRBV7-8
d_gene: -
j_gene: TRBJ1-1
CDR3aa: CASSRGGGRDGAFF

v_gene: TRBV7-2
d_gene: -
j_gene: TRBJ1-4
CDR3aa: CASSLGQARGEKLFF

v_gene: TRBV10-3
d_gene: TRBD2
j_gene: TRBJ2-3
CDR3aa: CAISDRGRPDTQYF

v_gene: TRBV11-2
d_gene: TRBD1
j_gene: TRBJ2-1
CDR3aa: CASSLDRRGQGNNEQFF

v_gene: TRBV27
d_gene: -
j_gene: TRBJ2-1
CDR3aa: CASSYGGHYNEQFF

v_gene: TRBV3-1/TRBV3-2
d_gene: TRBD2
j_gene: TRBJ2-7
CDR3aa: CASSFIRRGGEQYF

v_gene: TRBV29-1
d_gene: TRBD1
j_gene: TRBJ1-1
CDR3aa: CSVIGRQGNTEAFF

v_gene: TRBV9
d_gene: TRBD2
j_gene: TRBJ2-7
CDR3aa: CASSPGTSGRGEQYF

v_gene: TRBV5-1
d_gene: -
j_gene: TRBJ1-2
CDR3aa: CASSLVSQGTGGYTF

v_gene: TRBV2
d_gene: -
j_gene: TRBJ2-1
CDR3aa: CASARLNEQFF

v_gene: TRBV10-3
d_gene: -
j_gene: TRBJ1-1
CDR3aa: CAMSGRSDTEAFF